These T cell receptor beta chains were read from a single sample in a study of T cell repertoires in cytomegalovirus infection. MiXCR, applied by TCRdb to the reads, yields one record per CDR3 protein. Among 900,000 to 950,000 distinct CDR3 sequences, about 33% were seen once, and the ten largest hold around 15%. These receptors are not linked to any known antigen. Source: cultured CD8+ T cells from PBMCs, taken from culture after CMV antigen stimulation. These receptors all come from a human donor in good health (CMV status not recorded). Some clones in this sample may be carry-over from other donors' samples. Each CDR3 is given with its conserved first and last residue. Fields, in order: D gene, V gene, J gene, clone size, CDR3 DNA, CDR3 protein. D genes are given only for firm matches. Expanded clones are given a class, and other clones once, few, many or no size at all.

.	TRBV6-6	TRBJ2-2	.	TGTGCCGGAGGGTTTGGGTATGACACCGGGGAGCTGTTTTTT	CAGGFGYDTGELFF
.	TRBV4-2	TRBJ2-3	few	TGTGCCAGCAGCCAAGAGGTTGGATTTGCAGATACGCAGTATTTT	CASSQEVGFADTQYF
TRBD1	TRBV29-1	TRBJ1-5	.	TGCAGCGTTTCAGGGGGGATCGGACAGCCCCAGCATTTT	CSVSGGIGQPQHF
.	TRBV7-6	TRBJ1-2	few	TGTGCCAGCAGCTTAGAAGCATACTATGGCTACACCTTC	CASSLEAYYGYTF
TRBD1	TRBV20-1	TRBJ1-2	few	TGCAGTGCTCTTGGTTTAAGGGACAGGGGAATCTATGGCTACACCTTC	CSALGLRDRGIYGYTF
.	TRBV4-3	TRBJ2-1	few	TGCGCCAGCAGCCAGGGAGTCCATTCGTATGAGCAGTTCTTC	CASSQGVHSYEQFF
.	TRBV27	TRBJ2-1	.	TGTGCCAGCAGTTTAATCATGGGGAGCTCCTACAATGAGCAGTTCTTC	CASSLIMGSSYNEQFF
.	TRBV6-2/TRBV6-3	TRBJ1-1	.	TGTGCCAGCAGTCTGTTTCTCAGCACAGGATGGGGGAACACTGAAGCTTTCTTT	CASSLFLSTGWGNTEAFF
TRBD1	TRBV19	TRBJ1-1	few	TGTGCCAGTAGTATAGTTGGGACAGGGGAGAACACTGAAGCTTTCTTT	CASSIVGTGENTEAFF
TRBD2	TRBV27	TRBJ2-1	few	TGTGCCAGCGCACCCCCCTTAGCGGGGGAGTTCTTC	CASAPPLAGEFF
.	TRBV20-1	TRBJ1-2	few	TGCAGTGCAACGGCCGTTAAGAGCTATGGCTACACCTTC	CSATAVKSYGYTF
.	TRBV23-1	TRBJ2-7	.	TGCGCCAGCAGTCAGTTCATTACGGGGTCAATCTACGAGCAGTACTTC	CASSQFITGSIYEQYF